Shown below are 8 T cell receptor beta chains from a single sample sequenced in a study of shared clonotypes between healthy human individuals. Here immunoSEQ multiplex PCR was the method, and the copy in TCRdb shows in-frame clones only, minus some. The sample records a few million clones, approximately 94% being singletons. Source material: naive CD4+ T cells sorted from blood. Stated subset: CD45RA+ positively selected. The receptors were gathered from a man in his late teens or twenties in good health.

The chain employs TRBV2 and TRBJ1-6; weak D call: TRBD1 (5 bases). The CDR3 spans 12 residues. Germline lookup yields CDR1 SNHLY and CDR2 FYNNEI. Trimming pared 5 bases from V and 9 bases from J, leaving 8 bases between. DNA of the CDR3: TGTGCCAGCAGTTCGGACATTTCACCCCTCCACTTT. Translating gives CASSSDISPLHF.

The table lists this clone with a count of one. The chain couples TRBV18 to TRBJ2-6; possibly TRBD1 or TRBD2 for D (5 bases each). CDR1 is KGHSH, CDR2 LQKENI, per germline. The CDR3 has 18 amino acids. Trimming stripped 5 bases from V and 0 bases from J, with 17 bases between. The CDR3 DNA is TGTGCCAGCTCATCGACTAAGAGGACAATCTCTGGGGCCAACGTCCTGACTTTC. This translates into CASSSTKRTISGANVLTF.

The V and J genes are TRBV6-5 and TRBJ1-1; 9 bases are a match to TRBD1. With V trimmed by 2 bases and J by 5 bases, 6 bases remained unmatched. From germline, CDR1 is MNHEY and CDR2 SVGAGI. The CDR3 covers 15 residues. CDR3 sequence reads: CASSYGDREGTEAFF. The DNA of the CDR3 is TGTGCCAGCAGTTACGGGGACAGGGAGGGGACTGAAGCTTTCTTT.

The chain carries TRBV18 and TRBJ2-7, with no clear D. The V end was cut by 3 bases, the J end by 3 bases, with 9 bases between. Germline CDR1 KGHSH, CDR2 LQKENI. This CDR3 is built from 13 residues. The CDR3 DNA reads as TGTGCCAGCTCACCTCTTACCAACTACGAGCAGTACTTC. Protein sequence: CASSPLTNYEQYF.

The chain links TRBV6-5 to TRBJ1-6; no definite D call. The CDR3 consists of 14 residues. Trimming shortened V by 3 bases and J by 9 bases, and 12 bases separated the two germline ends. Germline CDR1 and CDR2: MNHEY and SVGAGI. The CDR3 nucleotides read TGTGCCAGCAGTTATGGGTTCGGGAGTTCACCCCTCCACTTT. Translated: CASSYGFGSSPLHF.

This clone is a singleton in its sample. The J gene is TRBJ2-5, the V gene TRBV7-2, with 10 bases lining up with TRBD2. V was pared by 5 bases and J by 5 bases, with 11 bases of the junction left unmatched. This CDR3 spans 16 amino acids. Germline V gene sequence: CDR1 SGHTA, CDR2 FQGNSA. CDR3 bases: TGTGCCAGCAGCCTCGACCCTAGCGGGAGTATGGAGACCCAGTACTTC. Translating it yields CASSLDPSGSMETQYF.

Note on this clone: This sample also contains other DNA sequences that code for the same CDR3. The rearrangement links TRBV7-2 to TRBJ1-2, with 10 bases aligning to TRBD1. There are 15 residues in the CDR3. V lost 3 bases, J lost 4 bases, and 5 bases stayed unmatched. CDR1 is SGHTA, CDR2 FQGNSA, per germline. The CDR3 loop reads CASSLTGTGAYGYTF. CDR3 coding DNA: TGTGCCAGCAGCTTGACTGGGACAGGGGCCTATGGCTACACCTTC.

The genes are TRBV7-8 and TRBJ1-1, with D perhaps matching TRBD1 (5 bases). The CDR3 extends over 13 amino acids. Per the germline V gene, CDR1 is SGHVS and CDR2 is FQNEAQ. V was trimmed by 8 bases and J by 6 bases, leaving 16 bases between them. The CDR3 sequence: CASGRGGRPEAFF. DNA of the CDR3: TGTGCCAGCGGTCGTGGGGGTAGGCCTGAAGCTTTCTTT.